This TCR beta chain was documented in a study of OX40 agonist ivuxolimab in advanced cancers. Background on the study: Treatment of patients was with ivuxolimab, an agonistic anti-OX40 (CD134) antibody. Prior therapy, whether anti-PD-1, anti-PD-L1 or anti-CTLA-4, was allowed, and more than 35% had some.

With respect to this clone: Its antigen remains unidentified.

Here immunoSEQ multiplex PCR was the method, and the copy in TCRdb shows in-frame clones only, minus some. The sample shows fewer than 40,000 clones, 80% of them seen only once. General observations from the study: Expanded clones were, on average, more numerous in CD8+ T cells than in CD4+. In the 0.1 to 3.0 mg/kg range, CD4+ and CD8+ blood T cells had expanded clonally by week 6.

This CDR3 has 18 amino acids. V lost 4 bases to trimming and J lost 0 bases; unmatched junction nucleotides: 11. Germline V gives CDR1 MNHNS, CDR2 SASEGT. The chain carries TRBV6-1 and TRBJ2-7; 11 nucleotides align to TRBD1. This sequence was found in an adult with an advanced solid tumor such as melanoma, head and neck, liver or kidney cancer. The starting material was CD4+ or CD8+ T cells sorted from blood, obtained in a trial of the OX40 agonist ivuxolimab. CDR3: CASSGRDRGSYSSYEQYF. As DNA, the CDR3 is TGTGCCAGCAGTGGACGGGACAGGGGGTCTTATTCCTCCTACGAGCAGTACTTC.